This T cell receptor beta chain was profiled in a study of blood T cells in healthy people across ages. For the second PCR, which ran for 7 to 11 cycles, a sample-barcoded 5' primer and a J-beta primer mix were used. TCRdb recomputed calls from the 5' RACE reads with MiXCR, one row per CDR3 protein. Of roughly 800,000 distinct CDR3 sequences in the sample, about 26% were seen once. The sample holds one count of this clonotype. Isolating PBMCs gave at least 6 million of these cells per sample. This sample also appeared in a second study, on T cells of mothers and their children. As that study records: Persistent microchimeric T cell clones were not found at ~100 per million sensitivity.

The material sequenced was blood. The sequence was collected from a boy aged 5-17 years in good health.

The CDR3 loop is CSARHNSEETQYF. CDR3 DNA sequence: TGCAGTGCTAGACACAATTCGGAAGAGACCCAGTACTTC. This chain connects TRBV20-1 to TRBJ2-5; D not resolved. Per germline, CDR1 DFQATT and CDR2 SNEGSKA (reference sequence). CDR3 length equals 13 residues. Trimming cost V 2 bases and J 3 bases, with 10 bases left between them.